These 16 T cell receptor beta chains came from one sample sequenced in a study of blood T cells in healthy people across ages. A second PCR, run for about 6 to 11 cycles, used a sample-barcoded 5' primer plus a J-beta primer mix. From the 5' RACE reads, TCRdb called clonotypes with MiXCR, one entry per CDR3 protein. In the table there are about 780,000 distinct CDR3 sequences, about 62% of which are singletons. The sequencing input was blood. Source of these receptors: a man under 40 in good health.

The CDR3 DNA follows: TGTGCCAGCAGTTCCGACCTTTCCAGTGAGCAGTTCTTC. Its translation is CASSSDLSSEQFF. The V gene is TRBV6-6, the J gene TRBJ2-1, with no clear D. The V end lost 4 bases, the J end lost 9 bases, and 13 bases lay between the germline ends. This CDR3 spans 13 amino acids. The germline CDR1 and CDR2 sequences are MNHNY and SVGAGI (reference sequence).

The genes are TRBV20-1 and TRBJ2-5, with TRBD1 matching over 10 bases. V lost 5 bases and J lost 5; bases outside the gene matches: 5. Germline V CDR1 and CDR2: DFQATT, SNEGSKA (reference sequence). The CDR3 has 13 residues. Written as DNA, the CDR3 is TGCAGTGCTGATACGGGACAGGGGGAGACCCAGTACTTC. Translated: CSADTGQGETQYF.

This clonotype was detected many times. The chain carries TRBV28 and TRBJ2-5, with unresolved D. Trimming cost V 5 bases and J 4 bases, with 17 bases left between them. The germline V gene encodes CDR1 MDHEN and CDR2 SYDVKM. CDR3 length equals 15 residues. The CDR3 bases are TGTGCCAGCAGTCTAGGGTTTCGAGTTAGAGAGACCCAGTACTTC. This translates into CASSLGFRVRETQYF.

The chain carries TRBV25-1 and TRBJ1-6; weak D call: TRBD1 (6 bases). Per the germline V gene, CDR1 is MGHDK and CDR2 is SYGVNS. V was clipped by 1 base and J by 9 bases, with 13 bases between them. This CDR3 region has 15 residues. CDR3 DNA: TGTGCCAGCAGTGAATCGCGGGGGGCGTTTTCACCCCTCCACTTT. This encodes CASSESRGAFSPLHF.

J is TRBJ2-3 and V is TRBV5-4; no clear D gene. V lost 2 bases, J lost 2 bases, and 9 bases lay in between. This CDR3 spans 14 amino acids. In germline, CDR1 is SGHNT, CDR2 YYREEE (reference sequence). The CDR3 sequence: CASSLATVTDTQYF. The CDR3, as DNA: TGTGCCAGCAGCTTAGCGACCGTCACAGATACGCAGTATTTT.

The CDR3 reads CASTKGGRVSNEQFF. Here the CDR3 DNA reads TGTGCCAGCACCAAGGGGGGCCGGGTGTCCAATGAGCAGTTCTTC. The V and J genes are TRBV6-2 or TRBV6-3 and TRBJ2-1; D is perhaps TRBD1 or TRBD2 (6 bases each). This CDR3 has 15 amino acids. The V end lost 7 bases, the J end lost 6 bases, and 19 bases lay between the germline ends. CDR1 and CDR2 (germline): MNHEY, SVGEGT.

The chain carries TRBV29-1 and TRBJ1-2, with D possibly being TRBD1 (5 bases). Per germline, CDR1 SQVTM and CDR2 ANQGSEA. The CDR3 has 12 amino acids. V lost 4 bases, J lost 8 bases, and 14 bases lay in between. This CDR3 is CSVGSRDKGYTF. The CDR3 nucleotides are TGCAGCGTTGGGTCCAGGGATAAAGGCTACACCTTC.

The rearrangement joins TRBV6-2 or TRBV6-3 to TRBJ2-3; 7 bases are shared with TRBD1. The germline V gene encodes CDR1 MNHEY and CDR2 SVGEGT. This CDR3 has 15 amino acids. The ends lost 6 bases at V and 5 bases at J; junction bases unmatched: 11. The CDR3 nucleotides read TGTGCCAGCAGCCCCCGACAGGGTACCCGAGATACGCAGTATTTT. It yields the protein CASSPRQGTRDTQYF.

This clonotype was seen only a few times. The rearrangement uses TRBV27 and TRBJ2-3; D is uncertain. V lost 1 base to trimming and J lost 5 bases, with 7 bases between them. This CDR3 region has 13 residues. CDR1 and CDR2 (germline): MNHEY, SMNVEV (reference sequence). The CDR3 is CASSLWLGDTQYF. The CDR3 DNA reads TGTGCCAGCAGTTTATGGTTGGGAGATACGCAGTATTTT.

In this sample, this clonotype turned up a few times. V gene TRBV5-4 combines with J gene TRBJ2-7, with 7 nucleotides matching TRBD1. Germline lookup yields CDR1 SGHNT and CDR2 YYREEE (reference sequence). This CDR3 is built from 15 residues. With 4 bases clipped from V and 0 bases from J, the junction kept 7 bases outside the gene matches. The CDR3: CASSRDSSSSYEQYF. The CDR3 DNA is TGTGCCAGCAGCCGGGACAGCTCGAGCTCCTACGAGCAGTACTTC.

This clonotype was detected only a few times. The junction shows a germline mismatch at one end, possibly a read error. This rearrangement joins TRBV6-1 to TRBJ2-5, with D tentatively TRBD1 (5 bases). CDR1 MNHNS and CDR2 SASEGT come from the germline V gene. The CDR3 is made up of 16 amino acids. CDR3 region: CASSEAGPDVEEAQYF. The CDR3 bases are TGTGCCAGCAGTGAAGCGGGGCCCGACGTTGAAGAGGCCCAGTACTTC.

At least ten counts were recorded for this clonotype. The CDR3 is CASSVAGHNNEQFF. Written as DNA, the CDR3 is TGTGCCAGCAGCGTAGCAGGTCATAACAATGAGCAGTTCTTC. V gene TRBV9 combines with J gene TRBJ2-1; D gene unclear. V was clipped by 0 bases and J by 5 bases, with 9 bases between them. This CDR3 has 14 amino acids. CDR1 SGDLS and CDR2 YYNGEE come from the germline V gene.

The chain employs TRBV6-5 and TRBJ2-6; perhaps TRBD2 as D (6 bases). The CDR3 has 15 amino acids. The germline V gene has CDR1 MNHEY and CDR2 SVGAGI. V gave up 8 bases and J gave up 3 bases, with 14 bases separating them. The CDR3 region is CASLGGPVGANVLTF. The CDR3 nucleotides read TGTGCCAGCTTGGGGGGTCCAGTTGGGGCCAACGTCCTGACTTTC.

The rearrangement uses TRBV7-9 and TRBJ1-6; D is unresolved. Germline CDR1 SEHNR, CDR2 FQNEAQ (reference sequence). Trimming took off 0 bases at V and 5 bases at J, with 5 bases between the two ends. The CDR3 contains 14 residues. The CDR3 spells CASSLAPNNSPLHF. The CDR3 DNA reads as TGTGCCAGCAGCTTAGCCCCTAATAATTCACCCCTCCACTTT.

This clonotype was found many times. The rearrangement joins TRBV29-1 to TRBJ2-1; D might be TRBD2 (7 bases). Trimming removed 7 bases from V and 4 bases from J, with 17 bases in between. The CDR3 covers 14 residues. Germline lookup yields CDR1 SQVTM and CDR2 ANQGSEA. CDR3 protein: CSAGAGGQYNEQFF. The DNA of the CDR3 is TGCAGCGCCGGGGCCGGGGGGCAGTACAATGAGCAGTTCTTC.

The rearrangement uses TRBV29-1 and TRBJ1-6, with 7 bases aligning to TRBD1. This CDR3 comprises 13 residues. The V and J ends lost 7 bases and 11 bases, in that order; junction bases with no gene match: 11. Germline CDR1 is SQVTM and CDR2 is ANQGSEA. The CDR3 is CSARDSLNPPLHF. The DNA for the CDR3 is TGCAGCGCTCGGGACAGTCTGAATCCACCCCTCCACTTT.